This T cell receptor (beta chain) was recovered during a study of blood T cell repertoires in COVID-19. Study background: COVID-19 samples, acute and convalescent, were from the United States, Italy and Spain. Sources were T cells, B-cell-depleted T cells, or PBMCs; the material itself was cDNA or gDNA.

The V gene end was trimmed by 2 bases and the J gene end by 0 bases; junction bases not matched to a gene: 4. Germline V lookup: CDR1 SGHTA, CDR2 FQGNSA. This CDR3 has 15 residues. Authors' methods: Using reference gene primer amplification, nucleated cell counts were estimated. Method: immunoSEQ multiplex PCR; TCRdb's copy keeps in-frame clones and lacks some. V, J and clone size were drawn from that table, and D and trimming were deduced from the DNA. The sample lists about 94,000 clones; about 80% were seen once. The sequence came from a human donor in a cohort sampled during active COVID-19. The V and J genes are TRBV7-2 and TRBJ2-7; 7 positions agree with TRBD1. Sequencing was done on a sample of peripheral blood. CDR3 in DNA: TGTGCCAGCAGCTTAACGGACAGGAACTCCTACGAGCAGTACTTC. It translates to CASSLTDRNSYEQYF.